Following are 20 T cell receptor beta chains from one sample sequenced in a study of shared clonotypes between healthy human individuals. Produced via immunoSEQ multiplex PCR; TCRdb's table is partial and in-frame only. The table has around 510,000 clones, about 96% seen once. The specimen was naive CD4+ T cells sorted from blood. The subset here: CD45RA+ positively selected. The receptors were gathered from a woman in her thirties in good health.

The genes are TRBV7-2 and TRBJ1-4; 7 nucleotides line up with TRBD1. Germline V gene data show CDR1 as SGHTA and CDR2 as FQGNSA. The CDR3 extends over 16 amino acids. V was clipped by 1 base and J by 0 bases; unmatched bases: 2. CDR3 in amino acids: CASSLVGGTTNEKLFF. The CDR3 bases are TGTGCCAGCAGCTTAGTAGGGGGCACAACTAATGAAAAACTGTTTTTT.

The rearrangement joins TRBV6-4 to TRBJ2-2, with D perhaps matching TRBD1 or TRBD2 (5 bases each). V dropped 2 bases and J dropped 1 base, with 8 bases sitting between them. Germline CDR1 and CDR2: MRHNA and SNTAGT. This CDR3 spans 15 amino acids. DNA for the CDR3: TGTGCCAGCAGTGACGTGGGGGTGAACACCGGGGAGCTGTTTTTT. It specifies CASSDVGVNTGELFF.

This sequence joins TRBV9 and TRBJ2-1, with D possibly being TRBD1 or TRBD2 (5 bases each). This CDR3 has 15 residues. The germline gives CDR1 SGDLS, CDR2 YYNGEE. The V and J ends lost 3 bases and 1 base respectively, with 11 bases between them. The DNA for the CDR3 is TGTGCCAGCAGCGCGGGACCCCCGTCCTACAATGAGCAGTTCTTC. It translates to CASSAGPPSYNEQFF.

This chain joins TRBV7-2 and TRBJ2-7; 8 bases agree with TRBD1. V was clipped by 4 bases and J by 3 bases; unmatched bases: 8. CDR1 SGHTA and CDR2 FQGNSA come from the germline V gene. The CDR3 sequence is 15 residues long. The CDR3 DNA is TGTGCCAGCAGCTACAAAAGGACAGGGAGCTACGAGCAGTACTTC. Protein sequence: CASSYKRTGSYEQYF.

The rearrangement links TRBV25-1 to TRBJ2-1; a weak D match, TRBD1 (6 bases). Trimming pared 3 bases from V and 4 bases from J, leaving 16 bases between. The CDR3 spans 16 residues. The V gene's germline CDR1 is MGHDK and CDR2 SYGVNS. The CDR3, as DNA: TGTGCCAGCAGTGAGACAGGTTGGGACCAATACAATGAGCAGTTCTTC. Its protein product is CASSETGWDQYNEQFF. The variable domain in full, with the rest retrieved from reference TRBV25-1 and TRBJ2-1, is EADIYQTPRYLVIGTGKKITLECSQTMGHDKMYWYQQDPGMELHLIHYSYGVNSTEKGDLSSESTVSRIRTEHFPLTLESARPSHTSQYLCASSETGWDQYNEQFFGPGTRLTVL.

This sequence joins TRBV5-4 and TRBJ2-3; D not certain. Germline loops: CDR1 SGHNT, CDR2 YYREEE (reference sequence). The germline V and J ends were trimmed by 0 bases and 2 bases, with 13 bases remaining between them. This CDR3 contains 16 residues. The CDR3 loop is CASSLGDSTITDTQYF. CDR3 nucleotide sequence: TGTGCCAGCAGCTTGGGTGATAGCACGATCACAGATACGCAGTATTTT.

The chain has TRBV19 and TRBJ2-3; no reliable D call. Germline V gene lookup returns CDR1 LNHDA and CDR2 SQIVND (reference sequence). CDR3 length: 13 amino acids. V was pared by 3 bases and J by 4 bases, with 8 bases between. CDR3 amino acids: CASSIWHPDTQYF. For the CDR3, the DNA is TGTGCCAGTAGTATTTGGCACCCAGATACGCAGTATTTT.

The rearrangement links TRBV5-1 to TRBJ2-7; a possible D gene is TRBD1 (5 bases). There are 15 residues in the CDR3. Trimming stripped 0 bases from V and 3 bases from J, with 13 bases between. Germline V gene lookup returns CDR1 SGHRS and CDR2 YFSETQ. CDR3 in amino acids: CASSLEGLAFYEQYF. CDR3 in DNA: TGCGCCAGCAGCTTGGAGGGGTTGGCCTTCTACGAGCAGTACTTC.

The CDR3 coding sequence is TGTGCCAGCAGCTTAGAGGCCAGCGGACCCTCTGGAAACACCATATATTTT. Its translation: CASSLEASGPSGNTIYF. The rearrangement links TRBV7-9 to TRBJ1-3, with D unresolved. The V gene's germline CDR1 is SEHNR and CDR2 FQNEAQ (reference sequence). CDR3 length: 17 amino acids. The ends were cut back, 1 base at V and 0 bases at J, with 13 bases in the middle.

The chain links TRBV5-1 to TRBJ2-5; no clear D gene. The CDR3 loop spans 13 amino acids. The V end was cut by 2 bases, the J end by 5 bases, with 10 bases between. Germline-derived CDR1 and CDR2 are SGHRS and YFSETQ. CDR3 bases: TGCGCCAGCAGCTTTGGACCGGAGGAGACCCAGTACTTC. It translates to CASSFGPEETQYF.

The CDR3 DNA sequence: TGCGCCAGCAGCCCAGCGGGACGGACCTACGAGCAGTACTTC. Its translation is CASSPAGRTYEQYF. The rearrangement links TRBV4-1 to TRBJ2-7, with 7 bases lining up with TRBD2. The trim removed 4 bases at V and 2 bases at J, leaving 5 bases unmatched. CDR3 size: 14 residues. CDR1 is MGHRA, CDR2 YSYEKL, per germline.

This CDR3 is CASGWKNPAGTQYF. The DNA of the CDR3 is TGTGCTAGTGGTTGGAAGAACCCGGCGGGGACCCAGTACTTC. The chain uses TRBV12-5 and TRBJ2-5; D possibly corresponds to TRBD2 (5 bases). Trimming took 4 bases from V and 7 from J, leaving 16 bases between them. CDR1 LGHNT and CDR2 FRNRAP come from the germline V gene. This CDR3 is built from 14 residues.

The chain employs TRBV21-1 and TRBJ2-7; no check of the table's D call, TRBD2, against the DNA was made. TRBV21-1 is reported as a pseudogene. The CDR3 extends over 16 amino acids. The CDR3 DNA is TGTGCCAGCAGCATACCAAAAAGGAGGAAGGGATACGAGCAGTACTTC. It codes for CASSIPKRRKGYEQYF.

This clone came up once. This chain links TRBV6-6 with TRBJ2-5; D is ambiguous. V gave up 4 bases and J gave up 2 bases, with 11 bases separating them. The CDR3 extends over 14 amino acids. The germline gives CDR1 MNHNY, CDR2 SVGAGI (reference sequence). The chain's CDR3 is CASSLGQLQETQYF. Written as DNA, the CDR3 is TGTGCCAGCAGTTTAGGGCAGCTTCAAGAGACCCAGTACTTC.

The CDR3 DNA sequence: TGCGCCAGCAGTGACAGGAGACCAGGTCAGCCCCAGCATTTT. Its protein product is CASSDRRPGQPQHF. The rearrangement links TRBV10-2 to TRBJ1-5; D gene ambiguous. The germline V gene has CDR1 WSHSY and CDR2 SAAADI. The CDR3 is made up of 14 amino acids. V was clipped by 3 bases and J by 6 bases, with 12 bases between them.

This clone has only one observation. The chain is built from TRBV6-5 and TRBJ1-5; D is undetermined. Germline V gene data show CDR1 as MNHEY and CDR2 as SVGAGI. The V and J ends lost 0 bases and 3 bases respectively, with 9 bases between them. The CDR3 sequence is 15 residues long. The CDR3 loop reads CASSYSAVNNQPQHF. CDR3 coding DNA: TGTGCCAGCAGTTACTCCGCAGTTAACAATCAGCCCCAGCATTTT.

The rearrangement links TRBV7-3 to TRBJ2-1; TRBD1 matches 7 bases. There are 14 residues in the CDR3. Per the germline V gene, CDR1 is SGHTA and CDR2 is FQGTGA. Unmatched junction bases numbered 4, after V lost 3 bases and J lost 5 bases. CDR3 residues: CASSFGQANNEQFF. In nucleotides, the CDR3 is TGTGCCAGCAGCTTTGGACAGGCAAACAATGAGCAGTTCTTC.

This chain joins TRBV19 and TRBJ2-3; 8 bases agree with TRBD1. CDR1 LNHDA and CDR2 SQIVND come from the germline V gene (reference sequence). CDR3 length equals 15 residues. The V and J ends lost 6 bases and 2 bases, in that order; junction bases with no gene match: 7. CDR3: CASRLTGGNTDTQYF. As DNA, the CDR3 is TGTGCCAGTAGACTTACAGGGGGTAACACAGATACGCAGTATTTT.

The chain uses TRBV5-1 and TRBJ2-7, with D possibly being TRBD1 (5 bases). In germline, CDR1 is SGHRS, CDR2 YFSETQ. The CDR3 is 14 amino acids. The ends were cut back, 6 bases at V and 5 bases at J, with 18 bases in the middle. Here the CDR3 reads CASKDTPASNEQYF. The CDR3 bases are TGCGCCAGCAAGGACACACCAGCTTCCAACGAGCAGTACTTC.

This clone was seen a handful of times. The V call is TRBV2, the J call TRBJ1-5, with D uncertain. The V and J ends lost 8 bases and 3 bases respectively, with 17 bases between them. CDR1 and CDR2 (germline): SNHLY, FYNNEI. The CDR3 runs 15 residues. The CDR3 sequence: CASRDPSLTNQPQHF. CDR3 in DNA: TGTGCCAGCCGAGACCCAAGTCTGACCAATCAGCCCCAGCATTTT.